This entry concerns a single T cell receptor beta chain. Its target is not known. This record belongs to a study of shared clonotypes between healthy human individuals. Study at large: Donors, aged 18 to 49, were a couple of women and three men.

Whole-study findings and limits: For naive CD4 cells, roughly 5.5% of clonotypes were shared across several donors. The rarefaction results pointed to incomplete sorted-subset sequencing despite large depth. Naive subsets generally had larger estimated richness than memory subsets.

The germline V gene has CDR1 MDHEN and CDR2 SYDVKM. The ends were cut back, 10 bases at V and 5 bases at J, with 17 bases in the middle. The length of the CDR3 is 14 residues. This table comes from immunoSEQ multiplex PCR, and its TCRdb copy is limited to in-frame clones, with some not included. The sample carries around 1.1 million clones, around 82% recorded once. The receptor was derived from a man aged 18 to 29 in good health. Some clones in this sample may be carry-over from other donors' samples. Source material: memory CD4+ T cells from PBMCs. Subset of the sample: CD45RA-negative fraction. The chain links TRBV28 to TRBJ1-4; D not certain. The CDR3 nucleotides read TGTGCCACCTCTTTTGGGTATCGCAATGAAAAACTGTTTTTT. This codes for CATSFGYRNEKLFF.